Given below is one T cell receptor (beta chain) in context. Its antigen is undetermined. V shed 0 bases and J shed 4 bases, with 15 bases lying between them. Germline CDR1 reads LGHNA; CDR2 reads YSLEER. CDR3 size: 16 residues. This sample is drawn from a study of T cell responses to AZD1222 COVID-19 vaccine. Notes on the study in general: Per reports, nearly half of all spike-specific TCRs target regions that are unmutated in variants.

Generated by immunoSEQ multiplex PCR, the TCRdb table keeps only in-frame clones and is missing some. Among about 78,000 clones listed, roughly 80% were seen once. This TCR was recovered from an adult in good health. The sample in question was peripheral blood, obtained on day 0 of AZD1222 vaccination. This sequence joins TRBV4-3 and TRBJ1-1, with D possibly matching TRBD1 (6 bases). The CDR3, as DNA: TGCGCCAGCAGCCAAGATACGGGGGCGTCGTTCACTGAAGCTTTCTTT. Amino acid sequence: CASSQDTGASFTEAFF.